What follows are 27 T cell receptor beta chains derived from one specimen sequenced in a study of blood T cell repertoires in COVID-19. The protocol was immunoSEQ multiplex PCR, while the TCRdb copy is restricted to in-frame clones and leaves out a portion. This table has about 150,000 clones, approximately 88% appearing once. Sequencing was performed on peripheral blood. The receptor set was obtained from a man aged 55 to 70 with active or convalescent COVID-19.

The chain uses TRBV12-3 or TRBV12-4 and TRBJ2-5, with a tentative D call TRBD2 (6 bases). Trimming stripped 7 bases from V and 1 base from J, with 10 bases between. The CDR3 sequence is 13 residues long. This CDR3 reads CASNPTSQETQYF. DNA for the CDR3: TGTGCCAGCAACCCGACTAGCCAAGAGACCCAGTACTTC.

Here the CDR3 DNA reads TGTGCCAGCAGGTCGGGACAGAATAACTATGGCTACACCTTC. Amino acids: CASRSGQNNYGYTF. The J gene is TRBJ1-2, the V gene TRBV6-6; 7 nucleotides line up with TRBD1. The CDR3 length is 14 residues. With 6 bases clipped from V and 1 base from J, the junction kept 5 bases outside the gene matches. Germline lookup yields CDR1 MNHNY and CDR2 SVGAGI (reference sequence).

The rearrangement joins TRBV5-1 to TRBJ2-1; D is perhaps TRBD1 (6 bases). V was clipped by 1 base and J by 4 bases, with 15 bases between them. The CDR3 totals 16 residues. In germline, CDR1 is SGHRS, CDR2 YFSETQ. The CDR3: CASSLMSRQAYNEQFF. In DNA, the CDR3 is TGCGCCAGCAGCTTGATGTCTAGACAGGCTTACAATGAGCAGTTCTTC. The full variable domain, rest sourced from reference TRBV5-1 and TRBJ2-1, is KAGVTQTPRYLIKTRGQQVTLSCSPISGHRSVSWYQQTPGQGLQFLFEYFSETQRNKGNFPGRFSGRQFSNSRSEMNVSTLELGDSALYLCASSLMSRQAYNEQFFGPGTRLTVL.

The chain joins TRBV19 to TRBJ1-5; D gene unclear. The CDR3 has 13 amino acids. Trimming took 7 bases from V and 5 from J, leaving 12 bases between them. Germline loops: CDR1 LNHDA, CDR2 SQIVND (reference sequence). The CDR3 is CASTREKYQPQHF. Here the CDR3 DNA reads TGTGCCAGTACCCGAGAGAAGTATCAGCCCCAGCATTTT.

The chain couples TRBV7-2 to TRBJ1-2, with TRBD1 identical over 11 bases. CDR1 and CDR2 (germline): SGHTA, FQGNSA. V was pared by 3 bases and J by 7 bases, with 4 bases of the junction left unmatched. The CDR3 consists of 14 residues. This CDR3 reads CASSFGQGARGYTF. CDR3 sequence (DNA): TGTGCCAGCAGCTTTGGACAGGGGGCTCGTGGCTACACCTTC. The variable domain in full, completed from reference TRBV7-2 and TRBJ1-2, reads GAGVSQSPSNKVTEKGKDVELRCDPISGHTALYWYRQSLGQGLEFLIYFQGNSAPDKSGLPSDRFSAERTGGSVSTLTIQRTQQEDSAVYLCASSFGQGARGYTFGSGTRLTVV.

J is TRBJ2-3 and V is TRBV7-9; tentative D call: TRBD1 (6 bases). The CDR3 extends over 17 amino acids. Deletions cut 6 bases from V and 0 bases from J, with 19 bases between. Germline assignment: CDR1 SEHNR and CDR2 FQNEAQ (reference sequence). The CDR3 region is CASSQLTGTLSTDTQYF. The CDR3 nucleotides are TGTGCCAGCAGTCAATTAACCGGGACATTAAGCACAGATACGCAGTATTTT.

The V call is TRBV9, the J call TRBJ1-2; weak D call: TRBD1 (5 bases). V was pared by 4 bases and J by 7 bases, with 14 bases between. There are 13 residues in the CDR3. The germline CDR1 and CDR2 sequences are SGDLS and YYNGEE. The CDR3 region has the DNA TGTGCCAGCAGCCCGGCGCCGGGGGTTGGCTACACCTTC. Amino acid sequence: CASSPAPGVGYTF. Full variable domain (missing parts from reference TRBV9 and TRBJ1-2): DSGVTQTPKHLITATGQRVTLRCSPRSGDLSVYWYQQSLDQGLQFLIQYYNGEERAKGNILERFSAQQFPDLHSELNLSSLELGDSALYFCASSPAPGVGYTFGSGTRLTVV.

This chain uses TRBV4-1 with TRBJ2-7; TRBD2 agrees at 10 bases. This CDR3 has 16 residues. Trimming cost V 4 bases and J 5 bases; bases outside gene matches: 11. Germline V CDR1 and CDR2: MGHRA, YSYEKL. CDR3 bases: TGCGCCAGCAGCCGAACTAAAGCGGGAGGGCCCCACGAGCAGTACTTC. This sequence encodes CASSRTKAGGPHEQYF.

V and J are TRBV6-2 or TRBV6-3 and TRBJ2-7, with D hard to call. The CDR3 is 12 residues long. Germline V lookup: CDR1 MNHEY, CDR2 SVGEGT. Trimming stripped 6 bases from V and 3 bases from J, with 9 bases between. In DNA form, the CDR3 reads TGTGCCAGCAGCCTCTCTTTCTACGAGCAGTACTTC. Translated: CASSLSFYEQYF.

The genes are TRBV2 and TRBJ1-2, with 7 positions matching TRBD1. Germline CDR1 SNHLY, CDR2 FYNNEI. The V segment lost 9 bases and the J segment 8 bases; nucleotides outside the gene matches: 15. The CDR3 is made up of 14 amino acids. CDR3 protein: CASERGQRRVGYTF. The CDR3 DNA reads as TGTGCCAGTGAGAGGGGGCAGCGACGTGTGGGCTACACCTTC.

The V gene is TRBV25-1, the J gene TRBJ2-5, with D perhaps TRBD1 (6 bases). Germline CDR1 and CDR2: MGHDK and SYGVNS. This CDR3 is built from 15 residues. The ends were cut back, 5 bases at V and 3 bases at J, with 16 bases in the middle. The CDR3 DNA reads TGTGCCAGCAGTCTTCAGGGACACGCAGAAGAGACCCAGTACTTC. This encodes CASSLQGHAEETQYF.

This chain connects TRBV6-4 to TRBJ2-7, with D possibly being TRBD1 (6 bases). Germline lookup yields CDR1 MRHNA and CDR2 SNTAGT. This CDR3 spans 12 amino acids. With 2 bases removed from V and 9 bases from J, the gap between germline ends came to 11 bases. CDR3 in DNA: TGTGCCAGCAGTGACGCGACAGGCGGGCAGTACTTC. Its protein product is CASSDATGGQYF.

The chain couples TRBV5-1 to TRBJ2-7; maybe TRBD1 (6 bases). V lost 5 bases and J lost 0, with 9 bases in between. Germline loops: CDR1 SGHRS, CDR2 YFSETQ. The CDR3 is 13 amino acids. The CDR3 spells CASSGDTSYEQYF. In DNA form, the CDR3 reads TGCGCCAGCAGTGGGGACACCTCCTACGAGCAGTACTTC.

The rearrangement uses TRBV6-6 and TRBJ2-7; D is unresolved. The CDR3 runs 12 residues. The germline V gene encodes CDR1 MNHNY and CDR2 SVGAGI (reference sequence). V lost 0 bases and J 7 bases, leaving 7 bases between the germline ends. This CDR3 is CASSYSIREQYF. The CDR3 DNA follows: TGTGCCAGCAGTTACTCGATTCGGGAGCAGTACTTC.

This sequence joins TRBV18 and TRBJ2-1; 8 bases agree with TRBD2. After removal of 5 bases from V and 4 bases from J, the junction contained 4 bases not matched to a gene. The CDR3 contains 14 residues. The germline V gene has CDR1 KGHSH and CDR2 LQKENI. The CDR3 region is CASSEAGAYNEQFF. As DNA, the CDR3 is TGTGCCAGCTCAGAAGCGGGAGCTTACAATGAGCAGTTCTTC.

The chain couples TRBV2 to TRBJ2-5; D gene ambiguous. The CDR3 length is 10 residues. Germline values: CDR1 SNHLY, CDR2 FYNNEI. The V end lost 6 bases, the J end lost 4 bases, and 3 bases lay between the germline ends. CDR3 nucleotides: TGTGCCAGCAGCGGAGAGACCCAGTACTTC. Protein sequence: CASSGETQYF. Combining the CDR3 with reference TRBV2 and TRBJ2-5 gives the whole variable domain EPEVTQTPSHQVTQMGQEVILRCVPISNHLYFYWYRQILGQKVEFLVSFYNNEISEKSEIFDDQFSVERPDGSNFTLKIRSTKLEDSAMYFCASSGETQYFGPGTRLLVL.

The chain couples TRBV3-1 (or the pseudogene TRBV3-2) to TRBJ2-7; possibly TRBD2 for D (5 bases). The V gene's germline CDR1 is LGHDT and CDR2 YNNKEL (reference sequence). The germline V and J ends were trimmed by 0 bases and 6 bases, with 9 bases remaining between them. There are 13 residues in the CDR3. In DNA form, the CDR3 reads TGTGCCAGCAGCCAAGACCTAGCCGCCGAGCAGTACTTC. Translation: CASSQDLAAEQYF.

This clone came up a few times. This chain links TRBV30 with TRBJ2-7, with TRBD1 matching over 7 bases. Germline CDR1 and CDR2: GTSNPN and SVGIG (reference sequence). This CDR3 spans 13 amino acids. The V segment lost 3 bases and the J segment 4 bases; nucleotides outside the gene matches: 6. CDR3 DNA sequence: TGTGCCTGGAGCCGACAGGGTCCGTACGAGCAGTACTTC. Its translation is CAWSRQGPYEQYF. The full variable domain, with the rest looked up from reference TRBV30 and TRBJ2-7, is SQTIHQWPATLVQPVGSPLSLECTVEGTSNPNLYWYRQAAGRGLQLLFYSVGIGQISSEVPQNLSASRPQDRQFILSSKKLLLSDSGFYLCAWSRQGPYEQYFGPGTRLTVT.

The rearrangement joins TRBV7-9 to TRBJ1-6, with D unclear. This CDR3 is 13 amino acids long. Per the germline V gene, CDR1 is SEHNR and CDR2 is FQNEAQ (reference sequence). The V and J ends lost 6 bases and 9 bases respectively, with 12 bases between them. CDR3: CASREGPGSPLHF. CDR3 nucleotides: TGTGCCAGCAGGGAGGGCCCCGGTTCACCCCTCCACTTT. The entire variable domain, with the rest obtained from reference TRBV7-9 and TRBJ1-6, is as follows: DTGVSQNPRHKITKRGQNVTFRCDPISEHNRLYWYRQTLGQGPEFLTYFQNEAQLEKSRLLSDRFSAERPKGSFSTLEIQRTEQGDSAMYLCASREGPGSPLHFGNGTRLTVT.

This clone was observed a single time. This chain links TRBV6-5 with TRBJ2-1; 7 bases agree with TRBD1. Germline V lookup: CDR1 MNHEY, CDR2 SVGAGI. J was trimmed by 9 bases and V by 2 bases; bases with no gene match: 10. The CDR3 loop spans 15 amino acids. The CDR3 sequence is CASSYQTGPNSEQFF. The CDR3 DNA sequence: TGTGCCAGCAGTTACCAGACAGGGCCCAATAGTGAGCAGTTCTTC.

The V gene is TRBV7-9, the J gene TRBJ1-4, with D perhaps TRBD1 (6 bases). The V gene lost 5 bases and the J gene lost 4 bases, with 11 bases spanning the gap. The CDR3 is 14 residues long. Germline values: CDR1 SEHNR, CDR2 FQNEAQ (reference sequence). The CDR3 bases are TGTGCCAGCAGCCAGCAGGGGATTAATGAAAAACTGTTTTTT. Protein sequence: CASSQQGINEKLFF. Variable domain in full (rest from reference TRBV7-9 and TRBJ1-4): DTGVSQNPRHKITKRGQNVTFRCDPISEHNRLYWYRQTLGQGPEFLTYFQNEAQLEKSRLLSDRFSAERPKGSFSTLEIQRTEQGDSAMYLCASSQQGINEKLFFGSGTQLSVL.

The CDR3 spells CASSLGQGATEAFF. The CDR3 DNA sequence: TGTGCCAGCAGCTTAGGGCAGGGGGCCACTGAAGCTTTCTTT. The chain carries TRBV7-9 and TRBJ1-1; 8 bases are a match to TRBD1. The CDR3 extends over 14 amino acids. The V segment lost 1 base and the J segment 4 bases; nucleotides outside the gene matches: 2. Germline V lookup: CDR1 SEHNR, CDR2 FQNEAQ (reference sequence).

The chain uses TRBV19 and TRBJ2-7, with a weak D call TRBD1 (5 bases). CDR1 and CDR2 (germline): LNHDA, SQIVND (reference sequence). V gave up 0 bases and J gave up 3 bases, with 15 bases separating them. This CDR3 is 16 amino acids long. CDR3 sequence (DNA): TGTGCCAGTAGTATAGATGCCGCTACAGGTGGCTACGAGCAGTACTTC. Translation gives CASSIDAATGGYEQYF. Filled out from reference TRBV19 and TRBJ2-7, the complete variable domain reads DGGITQSPKYLFRKEGQNVTLSCEQNLNHDAMYWYRQDPGQGLRLIYYSQIVNDFQKGDIAEGYSVSREKKESFPLTVTSAQKNPTAFYLCASSIDAATGGYEQYFGPGTRLTVT.

V and J are TRBV5-6 and TRBJ2-3; 11 bases are a match to TRBD2. The trim removed 2 bases at V and 2 bases at J, leaving 4 bases unmatched. Germline V gene lookup returns CDR1 SGHDT and CDR2 YYEEEE. The CDR3 covers 16 residues. The DNA of the CDR3 is TGTGCCAGCAGCTTCCTAGCGGGAGGCCTCACAGATACGCAGTATTTT. It codes for CASSFLAGGLTDTQYF.

The chain recombines TRBV5-1 with TRBJ2-7; 8 nucleotides line up with TRBD2. The V gene end was trimmed by 0 bases and the J gene end by 3 bases; junction bases not matched to a gene: 14. Per the germline V gene, CDR1 is SGHRS and CDR2 is YFSETQ. The CDR3 sequence is 18 residues long. The CDR3 spells CASSLVSSGLAGYYEQYF. CDR3 DNA: TGCGCCAGCAGCTTGGTTTCGTCCGGGCTAGCGGGTTACTACGAGCAGTACTTC. Full variable domain (remainder filled in from reference TRBV5-1 and TRBJ2-7): KAGVTQTPRYLIKTRGQQVTLSCSPISGHRSVSWYQQTPGQGLQFLFEYFSETQRNKGNFPGRFSGRQFSNSRSEMNVSTLELGDSALYLCASSLVSSGLAGYYEQYFGPGTRLTVT.

This rearrangement joins TRBV5-1 to TRBJ1-4; perhaps TRBD1 as D (6 bases). CDR1 SGHRS and CDR2 YFSETQ come from the germline V gene. Trimming stripped 1 base from V and 5 bases from J, with 9 bases between. There are 14 residues in the CDR3. This CDR3 is CASSLSTGNEKLFF. For the CDR3, the DNA is TGCGCCAGCAGCTTGTCAACAGGGAATGAAAAACTGTTTTTT.

The rearrangement links TRBV4-1 to TRBJ1-1; D remains unclear. The CDR3 has 15 amino acids. V was pared by 0 bases and J by 8 bases, with 16 bases between. CDR1 is MGHRA and CDR2 is YSYEKL in the germline V gene. CDR3 amino acids: CASSQDRGRLTEAFF. In DNA, the CDR3 is TGCGCCAGCAGCCAAGATCGAGGGCGGCTTACAGAAGCTTTCTTT.